This TCR beta chain is drawn from a study of cytomegalovirus exposure and HLA in healthy donors. Amplification used 60 Vbeta primers and 13 Jbeta primers. Profiled with immunoSEQ multiplex PCR; TCRdb holds only in-frame clones, not every one. The table records 110,000 or so clones, more than 65% of them present only once. The V gene end was trimmed by 3 bases and the J gene end by 1 base; junction bases not matched to a gene: 4. Per the germline V gene, CDR1 is MGHRA and CDR2 is YSYEKL. The CDR3 spans 16 residues. What was sequenced was PBMCs. The chain recombines TRBV4-1 with TRBJ2-3, with 10 bases identical to TRBD2. The clonotype originates from a man between 40 and 49 years old in good health and CMV-seropositive. The CDR3 DNA is TGCGCCAGCAGCCACAGAACTAGCGGGGGCACAGATACGCAGTATTTT. Translation gives CASSHRTSGGTDTQYF.